These 15 T cell receptor beta chains were all obtained from the same sample, sequenced in a study of Graves' ophthalmopathy and Graves' hyperthyroidism. The authors amplified TCR beta CDR3 regions from RNA transcripts. Second-round multiplex PCR came after first-round RT-PCR with HTBI primers. TCRdb called the multiplex PCR reads again in MiXCR, with one record for every CDR3 protein. The sample carries 580,000 or so distinct CDR3 sequences, roughly 39% recorded once. Sequencing was carried out using peripheral blood or thyroid tissue (not recorded which). All receptors come from an adult man with Graves' hyperthyroidism.

Notes on this clonotype: Since a much larger clone is just one base distant, this may be a read error. The J gene is TRBJ1-6, the V gene TRBV19; 7 bases are a match to TRBD1. There are 15 residues in the CDR3. CDR1 and CDR2 (germline): LNHDA, SQIVND (reference sequence). CDR3 residues: CASGIGAGGNSPLHF. The CDR3 DNA reads as TGTGCCAGTGGTATAGGAGCAGGGGGTAATTCACCCCTCCACTTT.

In this sample, this clonotype turned up many times. The chain carries TRBV6-5 and TRBJ1-2, with no clear D. V was trimmed by 5 bases and J by 2 bases, leaving 15 bases between them. Germline-derived CDR1 and CDR2 are MNHEY and SVGAGI. The CDR3 is 15 amino acids. CDR3 amino acids: CASSPLIERNYGYTF. CDR3 in DNA: TGTGCCAGCAGTCCCCTGATCGAGCGGAACTATGGCTACACCTTC.

In the case of this clonotype: A much larger clone differs by one base, so this may be a read error. The rearrangement links TRBV19 to TRBJ1-2, with a possible D match to TRBD1 (5 bases). Per the germline V gene, CDR1 is LNHDA and CDR2 is SQIVND (reference sequence). CDR3 size: 11 residues. Deletions cut 6 bases from V and 4 bases from J, with 6 bases between. This CDR3 is CASSGAYGYTF. CDR3 bases: TGTGCCAGTAGCGGGGCCTATGGCTACACCTTC.

This clonotype appeared many times. The chain links TRBV20-1 to TRBJ2-7; 7 nucleotides line up with TRBD2. Germline CDR1 reads DFQATT; CDR2 reads SNEGSKA (reference sequence). This CDR3 region has 15 residues. The junction had 8 bases not matched to a gene; V was cut back by 0 bases and J by 3 bases. This CDR3 reads CSARDKAGVHYEQYF. The CDR3 coding sequence is TGCAGTGCTAGAGATAAGGCGGGAGTGCACTACGAGCAGTACTTC.

This clonotype was detected ten times or more. The V and J genes are TRBV7-9 and TRBJ2-6; D not resolved. The CDR3 loop spans 15 amino acids. V was cut by 3 bases and J by 2 bases, with 8 bases left in between. Germline-derived CDR1 and CDR2 are SEHNR and FQNEAQ (reference sequence). The CDR3 spells CASSFTGTGANVLTF. Written as DNA, the CDR3 is TGTGCCAGCAGCTTTACGGGTACTGGGGCCAACGTCCTGACTTTC.

The V call is TRBV18, the J call TRBJ2-3, with D uncertain. The germline V gene has CDR1 KGHSH and CDR2 LQKENI. The CDR3 runs 13 residues. V dropped 5 bases and J dropped 4 bases, with 10 bases sitting between them. The CDR3 DNA sequence: TGTGCCAGCTCAGTGCCGAACTCAGATACGCAGTATTTT. This encodes CASSVPNSDTQYF.

The chain carries TRBV20-1 and TRBJ2-1; 9 nucleotides match TRBD2. The CDR3 loop spans 15 amino acids. J was trimmed by 0 bases and V by 6 bases; bases with no gene match: 6. The germline CDR1 and CDR2 sequences are DFQATT and SNEGSKA (reference sequence). CDR3 nucleotides: TGCAGTGCAACCAGACTAGCGGCCTCCTACAATGAGCAGTTCTTC. This translates into CSATRLAASYNEQFF.

This clonotype has only a few counts. The chain joins TRBV12-3 or TRBV12-4 to TRBJ1-5; D not certain. The ends were cut back, 2 bases at V and 5 bases at J, with 7 bases in the middle. This CDR3 contains 13 residues. This CDR3 reads CASSLLSDQPQHF. CDR3 in DNA: TGTGCCAGCAGTTTACTCTCAGATCAGCCCCAGCATTTT.

This clonotype was detected ten times or more. The junction differs from germline at one of its ends, possibly a read error. The chain uses TRBV5-1 and TRBJ2-5, with D tentatively TRBD1 (6 bases). The germline gives CDR1 SGHRS, CDR2 YFSETQ. The CDR3 runs 14 residues. CDR3 DNA: TGTGCCAGCAGCTTAGGGGGAAGGGGAGAGACCCAGTACTTC. The encoded protein is CASSLGGRGETQYF.

Details on this clonotype: A much larger clone differs from this one at a single base, so this may be a read error. This sequence joins TRBV20-1 and TRBJ1-5; D gene uncertain. Looked up from germline, CDR1 is DFQATT and CDR2 is SNEGSKA (reference sequence). The ends were cut back, 6 bases at V and 4 bases at J, with 16 bases in the middle. This CDR3 is 14 amino acids long. CDR3 residues: CSATRDPENQPQHF. CDR3 coding DNA: TGCAGTGCGACAAGGGATCCTGAGAATCAGCCCCAGCATTTT.

CDR3 protein: CSLGGGTYEQYF. For the CDR3, the DNA is TGCAGTTTAGGGGGCGGGACCTACGAGCAGTACTTC. The chain uses TRBV20-1 and TRBJ2-7, with a tentative D call TRBD1 (7 bases). Germline V gene lookup returns CDR1 DFQATT and CDR2 SNEGSKA (reference sequence). The CDR3 consists of 12 residues. The germline V and J ends were trimmed by 8 bases and 2 bases, with 13 bases remaining between them.

In this sample, this clonotype turned up many times. The V and J genes are TRBV24-1 and TRBJ2-2, with D possibly being TRBD1 or TRBD2 (5 bases each). V lost 4 bases and J lost 7, with 6 bases in between. From germline, CDR1 is KGHDR and CDR2 SFDVKD. This CDR3 region has 12 residues. The CDR3 nucleotides are TGTGCCACCAGTGAGGGGGTCGGGGAGCTGTTTTTT. As protein: CATSEGVGELFF.

The chain is built from TRBV9 and TRBJ2-3; D gene uncertain. CDR1 and CDR2 from the germline V gene are SGDLS and YYNGEE. CDR3 size: 13 residues. V shed 0 bases and J shed 12 bases, with 14 bases lying between them. CDR3 bases: TGTGCCAGCAGCGTAGAACCCCTCCTCTCCCAGTATTTT. This codes for CASSVEPLLSQYF.

This clonotype showed up many times. This chain connects TRBV24-1 to TRBJ2-7; 8 positions match TRBD1. CDR1 KGHDR and CDR2 SFDVKD come from the germline V gene. V lost 9 bases, J lost 4 bases, and 4 bases stayed unmatched. The CDR3 spans 12 residues. DNA of the CDR3: TGTGCCACCGGGACAGGCGAGTACGAGCAGTACTTC. Its translation: CATGTGEYEQYF.

V gene TRBV7-9 combines with J gene TRBJ2-5; D ambiguous. CDR1 SEHNR and CDR2 FQNEAQ come from the germline V gene (reference sequence). CDR3 size: 12 residues. V lost 6 bases to trimming and J lost 5 bases, with 10 bases between them. The CDR3 nucleotides are TGTGCCAGCAGACCGTCCCTCGAGACCCAGTACTTC. It encodes CASRPSLETQYF.